This is a list of T cell receptor beta chains from one sample in a study of blood T cells in healthy people across ages. Via MiXCR, TCRdb re-called the 5' RACE reads, giving one row per CDR3 protein. The table shows approximately 1.5 million distinct CDR3 sequences, with about 32% occurring only once. The material sequenced was blood. These TCRs come from a woman aged 30 to 39 in good health. CDR3s include the opening cysteine and the closing phenylalanine or tryptophan. A D gene is named only where the DNA matches it firmly. Part of the rows lack a size; the others show once, few, many or a class for expanded clones.

CDR3aa: CASSSVRGSETQYF; CDR3nt: TGTGCCAGCAGTTCCGTCCGGGGGAGTGAGACCCAGTACTTC; v_gene: TRBV27; abundance: -; d_gene: -; j_gene: TRBJ2-5
CDR3aa: CASSTGQNSNQPQHF; CDR3nt: TGCGCCAGCAGCACGGGACAGAATAGCAATCAGCCCCAGCATTTT; v_gene: TRBV4-1; abundance: many; d_gene: TRBD1; j_gene: TRBJ1-5
CDR3aa: CASSVAGREAFF; CDR3nt: TGTGCCAGCAGCGTAGCGGGACGGGAAGCTTTCTTT; v_gene: TRBV9; abundance: few; d_gene: -; j_gene: TRBJ1-1
CDR3aa: CASRDPSFYQEIQYF; CDR3nt: TGTGCCAGCCGCGATCCTTCATTTTATCAAGAGATCCAGTACTTC; v_gene: TRBV6-2/TRBV6-3; abundance: -; d_gene: -; j_gene: TRBJ2-5
CDR3aa: CASSLSDRSTDTQYF; CDR3nt: TGTGCCAGCAGCTTATCGGACAGGTCCACAGATACGCAGTATTTT; v_gene: TRBV7-2; abundance: few; d_gene: TRBD1; j_gene: TRBJ2-3
CDR3aa: CASSLDSIGNQPQHF; CDR3nt: TGCGCCAGCAGCTTGGACAGTATCGGCAATCAGCCCCAGCATTTT; v_gene: TRBV5-1; abundance: -; d_gene: -; j_gene: TRBJ1-5
CDR3aa: CSARGGPHYEQYF; CDR3nt: TGCAGTGCTAGGGGTGGGCCCCACTACGAGCAGTACTTC; v_gene: TRBV20-1; abundance: few; d_gene: -; j_gene: TRBJ2-7
CDR3aa: CASSIRGPNQPQHF; CDR3nt: TGTGCCAGCAGTATCAGGGGGCCAAATCAGCCCCAGCATTTT; v_gene: TRBV27; abundance: few; d_gene: TRBD1; j_gene: TRBJ1-5
CDR3aa: CSAGPWVTQETQYF; CDR3nt: TGCAGTGCTGGGCCGTGGGTTACTCAAGAGACCCAGTACTTC; v_gene: TRBV20-1; abundance: -; d_gene: -; j_gene: TRBJ2-5
CDR3aa: CASSPTGLTYYNEQFF; CDR3nt: TGTGCCAGCAGCCCTACGGGACTTACCTATTACAATGAGCAGTTCTTC; v_gene: TRBV14; abundance: few; d_gene: -; j_gene: TRBJ2-1
CDR3aa: CASSLMHSSTEAFF; CDR3nt: TGCGCCAGCAGCTTGATGCACAGTAGCACTGAAGCTTTCTTT; v_gene: TRBV5-1; abundance: -; d_gene: -; j_gene: TRBJ1-1
CDR3aa: CASRTRGKVGSSYNEQFF; CDR3nt: TGTGCCAGCAGGACCAGGGGGAAGGTGGGAAGCTCCTACAATGAGCAGTTCTTC; v_gene: TRBV7-2; abundance: -; d_gene: TRBD1; j_gene: TRBJ2-1
CDR3aa: CASSTTGRTYEQYF; CDR3nt: TGTGCCAGCAGCACGACAGGGAGAACCTACGAGCAGTACTTC; v_gene: TRBV7-9; abundance: few; d_gene: TRBD1; j_gene: TRBJ2-7
CDR3aa: CASSRAGYSKQFF; CDR3nt: TGTGCCAGCAGCCGAGCCGGTTACAGTAAGCAGTTCTTC; v_gene: TRBV13; abundance: -; d_gene: -; j_gene: TRBJ2-1
CDR3aa: CASSPGRTSYNEQFF; CDR3nt: TGCGCCAGCAGCCCCGGGAGGACTAGCTACAATGAGCAGTTCTTC; v_gene: TRBV4-1; abundance: many; d_gene: TRBD2; j_gene: TRBJ2-1
CDR3aa: CASSSDSGRALVTGELFF; CDR3nt: TGTGCCAGCAGCTCAGATAGCGGGAGGGCCCTGGTGACCGGGGAGCTGTTTTTT; v_gene: TRBV7-2; abundance: few; d_gene: TRBD2; j_gene: TRBJ2-2
CDR3aa: CSAPLAGVPDTQYF; CDR3nt: TGCAGTGCTCCCTTAGCGGGAGTTCCAGATACGCAGTATTTT; v_gene: TRBV20-1; abundance: -; d_gene: TRBD2; j_gene: TRBJ2-3